These T cell receptor beta chains were read from a single sample in a study of blood T cell repertoires in COVID-19. Sequencing used immunoSEQ multiplex PCR; TCRdb keeps in-frame clones, though not all of them. The sample has about 170,000 clones; 85% to 90% are singletons. The sample comprised peripheral blood. All receptors derive from a man between 60 and 75 years old with COVID-19, enrolled during active disease. Each CDR3 is given without its conserved first and last residue. Each record gives: V gene, J gene, CDR3 protein.

v_gene: TRBV11-2; j_gene: TRBJ1-2; CDR3aa: ASSFSLKGIYGYT
v_gene: TRBV7-9; j_gene: TRBJ1-5; CDR3aa: ASSLATGTGGPNQPQH
v_gene: TRBV4-1; j_gene: TRBJ1-2; CDR3aa: ASSPLLVDGYT
v_gene: TRBV9; j_gene: TRBJ2-5; CDR3aa: ASSVFPQAPETQY
v_gene: TRBV19; j_gene: TRBJ2-7; CDR3aa: ASSMGQGPYEQY
v_gene: TRBV4-3; j_gene: TRBJ1-1; CDR3aa: ASSQGGGRDRNTEAF
v_gene: TRBV12-3/TRBV12-4; j_gene: TRBJ1-1; CDR3aa: ASSLSMNTEAF
v_gene: TRBV11-2; j_gene: TRBJ1-1; CDR3aa: ASSSRGSIQGASLAEAF
v_gene: TRBV6-2/TRBV6-3; j_gene: TRBJ2-5; CDR3aa: ASSSRGTRGETQY
v_gene: TRBV7-2; j_gene: TRBJ1-4; CDR3aa: ASSLAGGGLREKLF
v_gene: TRBV19; j_gene: TRBJ1-2; CDR3aa: ATQDRGFDYGYT
v_gene: TRBV28; j_gene: TRBJ1-1; CDR3aa: ASIVGQMNTEAF
v_gene: TRBV6-5; j_gene: TRBJ2-7; CDR3aa: ASSSAGGGSYEQY
v_gene: TRBV7-9; j_gene: TRBJ1-4; CDR3aa: ASSSSPGQRATNEKLF
v_gene: TRBV5-1; j_gene: TRBJ2-5; CDR3aa: ASRLVAVQETQY
v_gene: TRBV29-1; j_gene: TRBJ2-1; CDR3aa: SVALAGGTYNEQF
v_gene: TRBV5-8; j_gene: TRBJ1-5; CDR3aa: ASSLYRNQPQH
v_gene: TRBV6-5; j_gene: TRBJ2-1; CDR3aa: ASSYRGTSTYNEQF
v_gene: TRBV7-2; j_gene: TRBJ1-2; CDR3aa: ASSLFQGAWYGYT
v_gene: TRBV7-2; j_gene: TRBJ2-7; CDR3aa: ASSPSGTGGYEQY
v_gene: TRBV11-2; j_gene: TRBJ1-6; CDR3aa: ASSQQGIFYNSPLH
v_gene: TRBV28; j_gene: TRBJ1-2; CDR3aa: ASSYLFYGYT
v_gene: TRBV7-9; j_gene: TRBJ2-7; CDR3aa: ASSLALGGTLSYEQY
v_gene: TRBV5-5; j_gene: TRBJ1-5; CDR3aa: ASSWVLRDNSNQPQH